A selection of T cell receptor beta chains follows, all from one sample in a study of OX40 agonist ivuxolimab in advanced cancers. Data came from immunoSEQ multiplex PCR; TCRdb stores just in-frame clones and leaves some out. The sample consists of roughly 41,000 clones, approximately 88% of them appearing once. This specimen consisted of CD4+ or CD8+ T cells sorted from blood, obtained in a trial of the OX40 agonist ivuxolimab. These receptors all come from an adult with an advanced solid tumor such as melanoma, head and neck, liver or kidney cancer. CDR3s include the opening cysteine and the closing phenylalanine or tryptophan. A D gene is named only where the DNA matches it firmly. Expanded clones are given a class, and other clones once, few, many or no size at all.

D gene: .
J gene: TRBJ1-2
V gene: TRBV11-2
clone size: .
CDR3 protein: CASSPHQDNYGYTF
CDR3 DNA: TGTGCCAGCAGCCCACATCAGGATAACTATGGCTACACCTTC

D gene: .
J gene: TRBJ2-3
V gene: TRBV27
clone size: .
CDR3 protein: CASRVTDTQYF
CDR3 DNA: TGTGCCAGCAGGGTCACAGATACGCAGTATTTT

D gene: .
J gene: TRBJ2-6
V gene: TRBV9
clone size: .
CDR3 protein: CASSVVGTSFSGANVLTF
CDR3 DNA: TGTGCCAGCAGCGTAGTTGGGACGTCGTTCTCTGGGGCCAACGTCCTGACTTTC

D gene: .
J gene: TRBJ1-5
V gene: TRBV4-1
clone size: .
CDR3 protein: CASSQDQGGNQPQHF
CDR3 DNA: TGCGCCAGCAGCCAAGACCAGGGAGGCAATCAGCCCCAGCATTTT

D gene: .
J gene: TRBJ2-2
V gene: TRBV19
clone size: .
CDR3 protein: CASRSAGELFF
CDR3 DNA: TGTGCCAGTAGGTCGGCCGGGGAGCTGTTTTTT

D gene: .
J gene: TRBJ1-4
V gene: TRBV27
clone size: .
CDR3 protein: CASSLVGAGEKLFF
CDR3 DNA: TGTGCCAGCAGTTTAGTGGGGGCTGGGGAAAAACTGTTTTTT

D gene: .
J gene: TRBJ2-7
V gene: TRBV11-2
clone size: .
CDR3 protein: CASSPGPKYEQYF
CDR3 DNA: TGTGCCAGCAGCCCGGGACCCAAGTACGAGCAGTACTTC

D gene: TRBD2
J gene: TRBJ2-2
V gene: TRBV6-6
clone size: few
CDR3 protein: CASSSTSGRNTGELFF
CDR3 DNA: TGTGCCAGCAGTTCTACTAGCGGGCGGAACACCGGGGAGCTGTTTTTT

D gene: .
J gene: TRBJ2-2
V gene: TRBV7-9
clone size: .
CDR3 protein: CASSLGGAATGELFF
CDR3 DNA: TGTGCCAGCAGCTTAGGGGGGGCGGCCACCGGGGAGCTGTTTTTT

D gene: .
J gene: TRBJ1-4
V gene: TRBV7-2
clone size: .
CDR3 protein: CASSSPPGPTEKLFF
CDR3 DNA: TGTGCCAGCAGCTCTCCACCGGGACCGACCGAAAAACTGTTTTTT

D gene: .
J gene: TRBJ1-4
V gene: TRBV7-9
clone size: .
CDR3 protein: CASSLTVTNEKLFF
CDR3 DNA: TGTGCCAGCAGCTTAACGGTTACGAATGAAAAACTGTTTTTT

D gene: .
J gene: TRBJ2-1
V gene: TRBV5-6
clone size: .
CDR3 protein: CASSLSNEQFF
CDR3 DNA: TGTGCCAGCAGCTTGTCCAATGAGCAGTTCTTC

D gene: .
J gene: TRBJ2-2
V gene: TRBV4-3
clone size: .
CDR3 protein: CASSQTSQVNTGELFF
CDR3 DNA: TGCGCCAGCAGCCAGACCTCTCAGGTGAACACCGGGGAGCTGTTTTTT

D gene: .
J gene: TRBJ2-1
V gene: TRBV19
clone size: .
CDR3 protein: CASSFLGPGTQESNEQFF
CDR3 DNA: TGTGCCAGTAGTTTCCTTGGTCCCGGGACGCAGGAGAGCAATGAGCAGTTCTTC

D gene: .
J gene: TRBJ1-3
V gene: TRBV5-5
clone size: .
CDR3 protein: CASSTGTSSGNTIYF
CDR3 DNA: TGTGCCAGCAGCACCGGGACATCGAGCGGAAACACCATATATTTT

D gene: TRBD2
J gene: TRBJ2-3
V gene: TRBV5-1
clone size: .
CDR3 protein: CASSISGTDTQYF
CDR3 DNA: TGCGCCAGCAGCATTAGCGGGACAGATACGCAGTATTTT

D gene: .
J gene: TRBJ1-6
V gene: TRBV6-5
clone size: .
CDR3 protein: CASSYSGSRLDSPLHF
CDR3 DNA: TGTGCCAGCAGTTACTCAGGATCACGGTTGGACTCACCCCTCCACTTT

D gene: .
J gene: TRBJ1-5
V gene: TRBV27
clone size: large
CDR3 protein: CASSFSGASNQPQHF
CDR3 DNA: TGTGCCAGCAGTTTTTCGGGAGCGAGCAATCAGCCCCAGCATTTT

D gene: TRBD1
J gene: TRBJ2-5
V gene: TRBV7-7
clone size: .
CDR3 protein: CASSPGQGRETQYF
CDR3 DNA: TGTGCTAGCAGCCCCGGACAGGGTAGAGAGACCCAGTACTTC

D gene: TRBD1
J gene: TRBJ1-1
V gene: TRBV5-1
clone size: once
CDR3 protein: CASSSVGLQPGTGEENTEAFF
CDR3 DNA: TGCGCCAGCAGCTCCGTTGGCCTACAACCCGGGACAGGGGAGGAGAACACTGAAGCTTTCTTT

D gene: .
J gene: TRBJ2-7
V gene: TRBV6-5
clone size: .
CDR3 protein: CASSYSSTGFYEQYF
CDR3 DNA: TGTGCCAGCAGTTACTCCTCGACAGGTTTCTACGAGCAGTACTTC

D gene: TRBD1
J gene: TRBJ2-7
V gene: TRBV5-1
clone size: .
CDR3 protein: CASSSHTGVDYEQYF
CDR3 DNA: TGCGCCAGCAGCTCGCATACAGGGGTGGACTACGAGCAGTACTTC

D gene: TRBD1
J gene: TRBJ1-2
V gene: TRBV29-1
clone size: .
CDR3 protein: CSVAQDRGPIRSTF
CDR3 DNA: TGCAGCGTTGCCCAGGACAGGGGTCCTATCAGGTCCACCTTC

D gene: .
J gene: TRBJ1-1
V gene: TRBV7-2
clone size: .
CDR3 protein: CASSYEVIGLNEAFF
CDR3 DNA: TGTGCCAGCAGCTACGAGGTAATCGGGCTTAATGAAGCTTTCTTT

D gene: TRBD1
J gene: TRBJ1-2
V gene: TRBV6-1
clone size: .
CDR3 protein: CASSPRLTGGDGYTF
CDR3 DNA: TGTGCCAGCAGTCCCCGCCTGACAGGGGGAGATGGCTACACCTTC

D gene: TRBD1
J gene: TRBJ2-2
V gene: TRBV25-1
clone size: .
CDR3 protein: CASSGQGTTGELFF
CDR3 DNA: TGTGCCAGCTCTGGACAGGGAACAACCGGGGAGCTGTTTTTT

D gene: .
J gene: TRBJ2-3
V gene: TRBV5-1
clone size: .
CDR3 protein: CARRTVYTDTQYF
CDR3 DNA: TGCGCCAGAAGGACAGTCTACACAGATACGCAGTATTTT

D gene: TRBD1
J gene: TRBJ2-7
V gene: TRBV6-4
clone size: .
CDR3 protein: CASTRGQAFYEQYF
CDR3 DNA: TGTGCCAGCACCAGAGGACAGGCTTTCTACGAGCAGTACTTC

D gene: .
J gene: TRBJ2-7
V gene: TRBV11-3
clone size: .
CDR3 protein: CASSSDPEVRGQYF
CDR3 DNA: TGTGCCAGCAGCTCAGATCCGGAGGTGAGAGGGCAGTACTTC

D gene: .
J gene: TRBJ1-2
V gene: TRBV7-9
clone size: .
CDR3 protein: CASSLTGGYTF
CDR3 DNA: TGTGCCAGCAGCTTAACGGGTGGCTACACCTTC

D gene: .
J gene: TRBJ1-5
V gene: TRBV28
clone size: once
CDR3 protein: CASQLDSNQPQHF
CDR3 DNA: TGTGCCAGCCAGTTGGATAGCAATCAGCCCCAGCATTTT

D gene: TRBD1
J gene: TRBJ2-7
V gene: TRBV9
clone size: once
CDR3 protein: CASSVWGQGREQYF
CDR3 DNA: TGTGCCAGCAGCGTATGGGGACAGGGGCGCGAGCAGTACTTC

D gene: .
J gene: TRBJ2-5
V gene: TRBV7-6
clone size: .
CDR3 protein: CASSLETIQETQYF
CDR3 DNA: TGTGCCAGCAGCTTAGAAACTATTCAAGAGACCCAGTACTTC

D gene: .
J gene: TRBJ1-1
V gene: TRBV4-3
clone size: .
CDR3 protein: CASSQESLNTEAFF
CDR3 DNA: TGCGCCAGCAGCCAAGAATCGCTGAACACTGAAGCTTTCTTT

D gene: TRBD1
J gene: TRBJ1-5
V gene: TRBV19
clone size: .
CDR3 protein: CASTPVQGRDQPQHF
CDR3 DNA: TGTGCCAGTACCCCCGTACAGGGGCGCGATCAGCCCCAGCATTTT